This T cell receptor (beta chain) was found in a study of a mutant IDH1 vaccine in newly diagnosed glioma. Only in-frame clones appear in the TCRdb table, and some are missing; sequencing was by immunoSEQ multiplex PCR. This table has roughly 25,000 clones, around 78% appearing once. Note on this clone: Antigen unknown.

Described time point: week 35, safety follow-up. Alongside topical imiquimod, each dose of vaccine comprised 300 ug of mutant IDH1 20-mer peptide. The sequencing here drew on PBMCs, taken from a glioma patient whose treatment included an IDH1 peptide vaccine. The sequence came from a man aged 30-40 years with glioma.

In DNA form, the CDR3 reads TGTGCCAGCTCCGGGGACCAAGAGACCCAGTACTTC. Translation: CASSGDQETQYF. The V and J genes are TRBV6-5 and TRBJ2-5, with a tentative D call TRBD2 (5 bases). CDR3 length equals 12 residues. CDR1 is MNHEY, CDR2 SVGAGI, per germline. The V gene lost 8 bases and the J gene lost 0 bases, with 7 bases spanning the gap.